This TCR beta chain was captured by sequencing in a study of control samples from healthy donors and cancer patients. The ends lost 7 bases at V and 4 bases at J; junction bases unmatched: 6. The CDR3 is made up of 14 amino acids. CDR1 is MNHEY and CDR2 is SMNVEV in the germline V gene (reference sequence). The method was immunoSEQ multiplex PCR; TCRdb's version includes in-frame clones alone and lacks a portion of them. There are approximately 190,000 clones in the sample; over 80% occur only once, and roughly 1.9% lies in the top ten. The origin of this receptor is a man aged 25 to 40 in good health. The chain is built from TRBV27 and TRBJ1-3, with 8 bases lining up with TRBD1. The specimen sequenced was blood. CDR3 in DNA: TGTGCCAGCAAAACCGGACAGGGAGGAAACACCATATATTTT. This sequence encodes CASKTGQGGNTIYF.